This T cell receptor beta chain was obtained from a study of T cell responses to AZD1222 COVID-19 vaccine. Clones were sequenced by immunoSEQ multiplex PCR, and TCRdb holds only the in-frame ones, with some missing. The data show 99,000 or so clones, roughly nine tenths seen once. Germline assignment: CDR1 LGHDT and CDR2 YNNKEL (reference sequence). V gave up 3 bases and J gave up 2 bases, with 13 bases separating them. The CDR3 contains 15 residues. The chain combines TRBV3-1 (or the pseudogene TRBV3-2) with TRBJ1-2, with TRBD1 as a possible D gene (5 bases). The origin of this receptor is an adult who received the MenACWY meningococcal vaccine as a control. This specimen was peripheral blood, taken 28 days after the second dose of the MenACWY control vaccine. The CDR3 region has the DNA TGTGCCAGCAGCCATAACAGGCTCTCGAACTATGGCTACACCTTC. This codes for CASSHNRLSNYGYTF.